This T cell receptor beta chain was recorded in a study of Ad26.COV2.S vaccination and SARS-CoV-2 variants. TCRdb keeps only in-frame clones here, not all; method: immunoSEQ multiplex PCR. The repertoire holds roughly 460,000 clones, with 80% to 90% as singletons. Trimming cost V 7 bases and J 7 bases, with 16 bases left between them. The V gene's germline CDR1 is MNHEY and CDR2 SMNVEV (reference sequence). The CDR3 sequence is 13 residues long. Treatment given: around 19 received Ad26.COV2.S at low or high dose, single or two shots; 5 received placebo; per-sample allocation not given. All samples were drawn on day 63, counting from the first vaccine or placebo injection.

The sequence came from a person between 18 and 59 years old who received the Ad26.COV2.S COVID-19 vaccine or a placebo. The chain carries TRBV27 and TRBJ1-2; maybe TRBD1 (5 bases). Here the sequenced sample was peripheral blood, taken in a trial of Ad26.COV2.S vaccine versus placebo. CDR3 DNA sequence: TGTGCCAGCAAAAATCCAGGGTCGCCTGGCTACACCTTC. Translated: CASKNPGSPGYTF.